A single sample gave rise to the 3 T cell receptor beta chains below, sequenced in a study. TCRdb redid the calling of the 5' RACE reads with MiXCR, one entry per CDR3 protein. The profile shows approximately 23,000 distinct CDR3 sequences, roughly 33% of them singletons. Sequencing used tumor-infiltrating naive CD4+ T cells sorted from the breast tumor. The subset was: naive CD4+ T cells, CD4+CD45RA+CD25-. These receptor sequences come from a female donor with breast cancer.

As regards this clonotype: Since the CDR3 does not end with the conserved phenylalanine or tryptophan, this likely comes from a read error. The J gene is TRBJ2-7, the V gene TRBV19; D is uncertain. Germline lookup yields CDR1 LNHDA and CDR2 SQIVND (reference sequence). Trimming shortened V by 5 bases and J by 2 bases, and 22 bases separated the two germline ends. The length of the CDR3 is 17 residues. The DNA for the CDR3 is TGTGCCAGTAGTGCCATCGGCCAACTCATTTCCACCTACGAGCAGTACTCC. Amino acid sequence: CASSAIGQLISTYEQYS.

The sample holds a few counts of this clonotype. J is TRBJ1-1 and V is TRBV7-9; possibly TRBD1 for D (6 bases). This CDR3 has 14 amino acids. The V gene lost 5 bases and the J gene lost 5 bases, with 15 bases spanning the gap. The germline CDR1 and CDR2 sequences are SEHNR and FQNEAQ (reference sequence). CDR3 region: CASSLQGIGTEAFF. The CDR3 DNA sequence: TGTGCCAGCAGCCTTCAGGGGATAGGGACTGAAGCTTTCTTT.

By sample share, this clonotype is medium-sized. The J gene is TRBJ1-1, the V gene TRBV12-3 or TRBV12-4, with a weak D call TRBD1 (6 bases). There are 13 residues in the CDR3. V was cut by 2 bases and J by 4 bases, with 8 bases left in between. CDR3: CASSLWGPTEAFF. The CDR3 DNA is TGTGCCAGCAGTTTATGGGGGCCCACTGAAGCTTTCTTT.